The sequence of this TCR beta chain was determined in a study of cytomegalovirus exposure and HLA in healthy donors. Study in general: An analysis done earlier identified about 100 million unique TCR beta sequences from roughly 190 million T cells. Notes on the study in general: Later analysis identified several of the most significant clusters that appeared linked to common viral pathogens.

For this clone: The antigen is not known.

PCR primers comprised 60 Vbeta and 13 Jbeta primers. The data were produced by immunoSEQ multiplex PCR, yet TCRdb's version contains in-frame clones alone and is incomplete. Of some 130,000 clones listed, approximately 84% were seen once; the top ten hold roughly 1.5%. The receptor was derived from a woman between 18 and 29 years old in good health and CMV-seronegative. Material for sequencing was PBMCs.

CDR3 DNA sequence: TGTGCCAGCAGCGTAGCTACGGCCGGACAGGAATCCTATGGCTACACCTTC. Protein: CASSVATAGQESYGYTF. This rearrangement joins TRBV9 to TRBJ1-2, with TRBD1 matching 7 bases. This CDR3 is built from 17 residues. Trimming at V came to 0 bases and at J to 4 bases, leaving 12 bases not matched to a gene. In germline, CDR1 is SGDLS, CDR2 YYNGEE.